This is a list of T cell receptor beta chains from one sample in a study of blood T cell repertoires in COVID-19. TCRdb's table, derived via immunoSEQ multiplex PCR, lists solely in-frame clones and lacks some. The sample has more than 85,000 clones, about four fifths seen once. Sequencing was done on a sample of peripheral blood. These receptors were obtained from a woman aged 70-85 years with acute or convalescent COVID-19. Both conserved end residues are part of each CDR3. The D gene is left open where the match is weak. Clone size is given for some rows only: seen once, a few or many times, or a class if the clone is expanded.

>TRBJ1-1|.|TRBV28|TRBD1
CASSLVVPGQGASTFF
TGTGCCAGCAGTTTAGTGGTACCGGGACAGGGGGCTTCTACTTTCTTT
>TRBJ1-3|few|TRBV5-1|.
CASSLGGGGNTIYF
TGCGCCAGCAGCTTGGGCGGGGGAGGAAACACCATATATTTT
>TRBJ1-4|.|TRBV19|.
CASSTQDDFEKLFF
TGTGCCAGTAGTACCCAAGACGACTTTGAAAAACTGTTTTTT
>TRBJ2-1|.|TRBV5-1|TRBD1
CASSLAGTGEKQFF
TGCGCCAGCAGCTTGGCTGGGACAGGGGAGAAACAGTTCTTC
>TRBJ2-1|.|TRBV28|.
CASTPGERAFNEQFF
TGTGCCAGCACCCCGGGGGAGCGGGCTTTCAATGAGCAGTTCTTC
>TRBJ1-2|.|TRBV25-1|.
CASSDRSSFGYTF
TGTGCCAGCAGTGACCGGAGTTCTTTTGGCTACACCTTC
>TRBJ2-5|.|TRBV12-5|TRBD1
CASARDSQETQYF
TGTGCTAGTGCTAGGGACAGCCAAGAGACCCAGTACTTC
>TRBJ2-2|few|TRBV27|.
CASSLSTGTGELFF
TGTGCCAGCAGTTTATCAACAGGGACCGGGGAGCTGTTTTTT
>TRBJ1-1|.|TRBV5-1|.
CASSSPGGGTEAFF
TGCGCCAGCAGCTCCCCCGGGGGGGGAACTGAAGCTTTCTTT
>TRBJ2-5|.|TRBV14|TRBD1
CASSPDRVIETQYF
TGTGCCAGCAGCCCGGACAGGGTAATAGAGACCCAGTACTTC
>TRBJ1-2|.|TRBV3-1/TRBV3-2|TRBD1
CASSHTGWPGGQGAGGYTF
TGTGCCAGCAGCCATACGGGATGGCCTGGGGGACAGGGGGCCGGTGGCTACACCTTC
>TRBJ2-7|.|TRBV7-2|TRBD1
CASSRTGEAYEQYF
TGTGCCAGCAGCCGGACAGGGGAGGCCTACGAGCAGTACTTC
>TRBJ2-5|.|TRBV6-5|TRBD2
CASRGGVETQYF
TGTGCCAGCAGGGGGGGGGTAGAGACCCAGTACTTC
>TRBJ2-7|few|TRBV2|TRBD2
CASSPRTSGHSYEQYF
TGTGCCAGCAGCCCTCGGACTAGCGGGCATTCCTACGAGCAGTACTTC
>TRBJ2-3|once|TRBV4-3|TRBD2
CASSQAPTSGGSATQYF
TGCGCCAGCAGCCAAGCTCCGACTAGCGGGGGTTCCGCTACGCAGTATTTT
>TRBJ2-1|once|TRBV6-2/TRBV6-3|TRBD2
CASSSLSGRTYNEQFF
TGTGCCAGCAGTTCCCTTAGCGGGAGGACCTACAATGAGCAGTTCTTC
>TRBJ1-4|.|TRBV20-1|.
CSASALDRDNEKLFF
TGCAGTGCTAGTGCCCTCGACAGAGATAATGAAAAACTGTTTTTT
>TRBJ2-7|.|TRBV27|.
CASSTLGGNTYEQYF
TGTGCCAGCAGTACCCTCGGCGGCAACACCTACGAGCAGTACTTC
>TRBJ1-4|.|TRBV2|TRBD1
CASRGQGPFANEKLFF
TGTGCCAGCAGAGGACAGGGGCCGTTCGCTAATGAAAAACTGTTTTTT
>TRBJ2-5|.|TRBV27|TRBD2
CASSLLGSGGALETQYF
TGTGCCAGCAGTTTATTAGGTAGCGGGGGGGCATTAGAGACCCAGTACTTC
>TRBJ2-7|.|TRBV10-3|TRBD2
CAISDSGASYEQYF
TGTGCCATCAGTGATAGCGGGGCCTCCTACGAGCAGTACTTC
>TRBJ2-1|.|TRBV4-2|TRBD2
CASSLQHPGTSGIGDEQFF
TGTGCCAGCAGCCTACAGCACCCCGGGACTAGCGGGATTGGAGATGAGCAGTTCTTC
>TRBJ1-2|.|TRBV19|TRBD1
CASSKDRSYGYTF
TGTGCCAGTAGTAAGGACAGGTCCTATGGCTACACCTTC
>TRBJ2-5|.|TRBV9|.
CASSTRQFQETQYF
TGTGCCAGCAGCACCCGACAGTTCCAAGAGACCCAGTACTTC
>TRBJ1-2|.|TRBV18|.
CASAEDRNNYGYTF
TGTGCCAGCGCGGAGGACAGAAATAACTATGGCTACACCTTC
>TRBJ2-3|.|TRBV7-6|.
CASSSRTRSSTDTQYF
TGTGCCAGCAGCTCCCGGACTCGATCTAGCACAGATACGCAGTATTTT
>TRBJ2-1|once|TRBV9|TRBD2
CASSGGLAVSYNEQFF
TGTGCCAGCAGCGGCGGACTAGCAGTCTCCTACAATGAGCAGTTCTTC
>TRBJ2-2|.|TRBV5-1|TRBD1
CASSPTQGAETGELFF
TGCGCCAGCAGCCCCACACAGGGGGCTGAAACCGGGGAGCTGTTTTTT
>TRBJ2-3|once|TRBV6-2/TRBV6-3|.
CASSYPIGDMPSSTDTQYF
TGTGCCAGCAGTTACCCAATCGGGGATATGCCTTCTAGCACAGATACGCAGTATTTT
>TRBJ2-1|.|TRBV29-1|.
CSVPADSTYNEQFF
TGCAGCGTTCCCGCGGACAGTACCTACAATGAGCAGTTCTTC
>TRBJ2-7|.|TRBV28|.
CASSLGGQNYEQYF
TGTGCCAGCAGTTTGGGGGGACAGAACTACGAGCAGTACTTC
>TRBJ1-5|.|TRBV19|TRBD1
CASSVETGSWGNQPQHF
TGTGCCAGTAGTGTAGAGACAGGGAGCTGGGGCAATCAGCCCCAGCATTTT
>TRBJ2-1|.|TRBV6-6|TRBD2
CASSPGTSGISSYNEQFF
TGTGCCAGCAGTCCTGGGACTAGCGGGATCAGCTCCTACAATGAGCAGTTCTTC
>TRBJ2-7|.|TRBV10-3|.
CAISESGRGAAYEQYF
TGTGCCATCAGTGAGTCGGGCAGGGGCGCAGCCTACGAGCAGTACTTC
>TRBJ1-4|once|TRBV2|TRBD1
CASIDRGNEKLFF
TGTGCCAGCATAGACAGGGGAAATGAAAAACTGTTTTTT
>TRBJ1-1|.|TRBV12-3/TRBV12-4|.
CASSLTQGTEAFF
TGTGCCAGCAGTTTAACCCAGGGGACTGAAGCTTTCTTT
>TRBJ1-2|.|TRBV24-1|.
CATSDRGGVVRRDYGYTF
TGTGCCACCAGTGATCGAGGGGGGGTAGTCCGGCGGGACTATGGCTACACCTTC
>TRBJ1-3|.|TRBV19|.
CASSIGRSFSGNTIYF
TGTGCCAGTAGTATCGGCAGGTCTTTCTCTGGAAACACCATATATTTT
>TRBJ1-4|.|TRBV3-1/TRBV3-2|.
CASSQKGGARRTNEKLFF
TGTGCCAGCAGCCAGAAAGGGGGGGCTCGGCGCACTAATGAAAAACTGTTTTTT
>TRBJ1-5|.|TRBV7-2|.
CASSRGGGDQPQHF
TGTGCCAGCAGCCGGGGGGGAGGCGATCAGCCCCAGCATTTT
>TRBJ2-5|.|TRBV30|.
CAWSVWLAETQYF
TGTGCCTGGAGTGTGTGGCTGGCAGAGACCCAGTACTTC
>TRBJ1-2|.|TRBV6-2/TRBV6-3|.
CASSATGLYGYTF
TGTGCCAGCAGTGCCACAGGGCTCTATGGCTACACCTTC
>TRBJ1-1|few|TRBV3-1/TRBV3-2|.
CASSPYDKANTEAFF
TGTGCCAGCAGCCCCTACGACAAAGCGAACACTGAAGCTTTCTTT
>TRBJ2-7|.|TRBV6-5|.
CASSYSRVGGRGEQYF
TGTGCCAGCAGTTACTCCAGGGTCGGGGGAAGGGGCGAGCAGTACTTC
>TRBJ2-1|.|TRBV6-5|TRBD2
CASSSGGAYNEQFF
TGTGCCAGCAGTAGCGGGGGGGCCTACAATGAGCAGTTCTTC
>TRBJ2-1|.|TRBV9|.
CASSVSGGYNEQFF
TGTGCCAGCAGCGTATCGGGCGGGTACAATGAGCAGTTCTTC
>TRBJ1-6|.|TRBV3-1/TRBV3-2|TRBD1
CASSQATGNSPLHF
TGTGCCAGCAGCCAAGCGACAGGGAATTCACCCCTCCACTTT
>TRBJ2-1|.|TRBV2|TRBD2
CASSGGGYNEQFF
TGTGCCAGCAGCGGGGGGGGTTACAATGAGCAGTTCTTC
>TRBJ2-2|.|TRBV7-9|TRBD2
CASSLSGKNTGELFF
TGTGCCAGCAGCTTAAGCGGGAAGAACACCGGGGAGCTGTTTTTT
>TRBJ1-2|once|TRBV29-1|.
CSVESGDYGYTF
TGCAGCGTTGAGTCGGGTGACTATGGCTACACCTTC
>TRBJ1-3|.|TRBV5-1|.
CASRKSGPSGNTIYF
TGCGCCAGCAGAAAGTCTGGCCCCTCTGGAAACACCATATATTTT
>TRBJ1-3|.|TRBV5-1|TRBD1
CASSRTGGGNTIYF
TGCGCCAGCAGCCGGACAGGGGGAGGAAACACCATATATTTT
>TRBJ2-3|.|TRBV15|TRBD2
CATSREITSGRTDTQYF
TGTGCCACCAGCAGAGAGATAACAAGCGGGAGGACAGATACGCAGTATTTT
>TRBJ2-1|.|TRBV5-1|TRBD1
CASSLARTGEYNEQFF
TGCGCCAGCAGCTTGGCCAGGACAGGGGAGTACAATGAGCAGTTCTTC
>TRBJ1-5|few|TRBV6-5|TRBD1
CASSPLDRGNQPQHF
TGTGCCAGCAGTCCCCTCGACAGGGGGAATCAGCCCCAGCATTTT
>TRBJ2-6|few|TRBV5-1|.
CASSLEEATSGANVLTF
TGCGCCAGCAGCTTGGAGGAGGCGACCTCTGGGGCCAACGTCCTGACTTTC
>TRBJ1-1|few|TRBV20-1|.
CSASGGGTEAFF
TGCAGTGCTAGTGGAGGGGGCACTGAAGCTTTCTTT
>TRBJ1-2|.|TRBV14|.
CASSQFAGFGYTF
TGTGCCAGCAGCCAGTTCGCAGGGTTCGGCTACACCTTC
>TRBJ1-2|many|TRBV19|TRBD1
CASSLGQNYGYTF
TGTGCCAGTAGTTTGGGACAGAACTATGGCTACACCTTC
>TRBJ2-7|.|TRBV19|.
CASREQGRDEQYF
TGTGCCAGTAGAGAGCAGGGAAGAGACGAGCAGTACTTC